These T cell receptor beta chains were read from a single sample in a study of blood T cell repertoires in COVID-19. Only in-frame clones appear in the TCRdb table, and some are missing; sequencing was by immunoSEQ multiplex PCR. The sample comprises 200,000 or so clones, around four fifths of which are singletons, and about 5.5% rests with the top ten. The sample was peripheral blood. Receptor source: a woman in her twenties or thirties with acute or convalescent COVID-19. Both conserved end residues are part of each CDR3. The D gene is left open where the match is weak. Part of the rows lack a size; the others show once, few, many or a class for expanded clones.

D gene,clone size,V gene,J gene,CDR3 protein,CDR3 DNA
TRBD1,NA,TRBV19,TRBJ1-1,CASWAWTGGNTEAFF,TGTGCCAGTTGGGCTTGGACAGGGGGGAACACTGAAGCTTTCTTT
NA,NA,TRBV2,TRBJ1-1,CASSLERSNTEAFF,TGTGCCAGCAGTCTAGAGCGTTCGAACACTGAAGCTTTCTTT
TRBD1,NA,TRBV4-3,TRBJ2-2,CASSQEVQGAGTGELFF,TGCGCCAGCAGCCAAGAAGTCCAGGGGGCAGGTACCGGGGAGCTGTTTTTT
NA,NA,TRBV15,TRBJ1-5,CATSRRFQPQHF,TGTGCCACCAGCAGGCGGTTTCAGCCCCAGCATTTT
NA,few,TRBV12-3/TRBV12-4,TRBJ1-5,CASSFRGQPQHF,TGTGCCAGCAGTTTCCGAGGTCAGCCCCAGCATTTT
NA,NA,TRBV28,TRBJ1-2,CASRSIGYTF,TGTGCCAGCCGTTCTATAGGCTACACCTTC
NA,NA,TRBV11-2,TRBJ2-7,CASSLSVRAYEQYF,TGTGCCAGCAGCTTATCTGTGAGGGCGTACGAGCAGTACTTC
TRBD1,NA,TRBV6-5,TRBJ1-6,CASSYSRGQRDSPLHF,TGTGCCAGCAGTTACTCTAGGGGACAGAGGGATTCACCCCTCCACTTT
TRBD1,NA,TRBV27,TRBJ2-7,CASSAHPGTGMSEQYF,TGTGCCAGCAGTGCCCACCCCGGGACAGGGATGAGCGAGCAGTACTTC
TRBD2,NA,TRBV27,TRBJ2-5,CASSLRGGVETQYF,TGTGCCAGCAGTTTACGGGGGGGAGTGGAGACCCAGTACTTC
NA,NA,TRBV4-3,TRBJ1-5,CASSQDHNSNQPQHF,TGCGCCAGCAGCCAAGATCACAATAGCAATCAGCCCCAGCATTTT
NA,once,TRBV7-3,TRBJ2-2,CASSLIRGNTGELFF,TGTGCCAGCAGCTTAATTCGGGGGAACACCGGGGAGCTGTTTTTT
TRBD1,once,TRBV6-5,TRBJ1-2,CASSTTGDYGYTF,TGTGCCAGCAGTACGACAGGGGACTATGGCTACACCTTC
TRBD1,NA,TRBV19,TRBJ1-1,CASSIGTGAAEAFF,TGTGCCAGTAGTATTGGAACAGGGGCCGCTGAAGCTTTCTTT
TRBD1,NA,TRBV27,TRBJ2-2,CASSRGLRTGELFF,TGTGCCAGCAGCAGGGGGCTACGGACCGGGGAGCTGTTTTTT
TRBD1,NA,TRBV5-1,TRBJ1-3,CASSLGSGQLTGNTIYF,TGCGCCAGCAGCTTGGGATCGGGACAGCTAACTGGAAACACCATATATTTT
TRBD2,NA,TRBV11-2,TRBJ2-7,CASGCGTSVLGDEQYF,TGTGCCAGCGGATGTGGGACTAGCGTGCTTGGGGACGAGCAGTACTTC
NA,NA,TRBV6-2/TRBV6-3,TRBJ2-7,CASSYGASYEQYF,TGTGCCAGCAGTTACGGAGCTTCCTACGAGCAGTACTTC
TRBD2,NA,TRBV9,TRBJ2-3,CASSVEMGLATDTQYF,TGTGCCAGCAGCGTAGAAATGGGACTAGCCACAGATACGCAGTATTTT
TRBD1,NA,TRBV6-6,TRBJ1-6,CASNDGQGDSPLHF,TGTGCCAGCAACGACGGACAGGGTGATTCACCCCTCCACTTT
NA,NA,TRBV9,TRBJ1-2,CASSPGGTRIDMNYGYTF,TGTGCCAGCAGCCCCGGGGGGACACGGATTGACATGAACTATGGCTACACCTTC
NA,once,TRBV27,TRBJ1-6,CATSYLNSPLHF,TGTGCCACTTCCTACCTAAACTCACCCCTCCACTTT
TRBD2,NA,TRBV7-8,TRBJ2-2,CASSSRLAGGQGGELFF,TGTGCCAGCAGCTCCCGCTTGGCGGGGGGGCAGGGCGGGGAGCTGTTTTTT
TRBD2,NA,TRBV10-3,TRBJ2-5,CAIRGGGQETQYF,TGTGCCATCCGAGGCGGGGGGCAAGAGACCCAGTACTTC
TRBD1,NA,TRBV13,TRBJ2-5,CASSSGQGETQYF,TGTGCCAGCAGCTCGGGACAGGGAGAGACCCAGTACTTC
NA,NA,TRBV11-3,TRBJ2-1,CASSLGGQLNNEQFF,TGTGCCAGCAGCTTAGGAGGACAGTTAAACAATGAGCAGTTCTTC
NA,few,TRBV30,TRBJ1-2,CAWSTGSNYGYTF,TGTGCCTGGAGTACAGGGAGTAACTATGGCTACACCTTC
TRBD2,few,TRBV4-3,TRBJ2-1,CASSQVGGSSYNEQFF,TGCGCCAGCAGCCAAGTCGGGGGGAGCTCCTACAATGAGCAGTTCTTC